This T cell receptor (beta chain) was sequenced for a study of T cells after yellow fever vaccination. Study background: Fractions of low cell number were prepared using SMART-Seq v4 Ultra Low Input.

With respect to this clonotype: Its cognate antigen is unknown.

Synthesis of TCR cDNA relied on 5'RACE template switching, which attached a universal primer site and UMIs. TCRdb reanalysed the 5' RACE reads using MiXCR and keeps one entry per CDR3 protein. The repertoire holds 400,000 to 450,000 distinct CDR3 sequences, with around 20% as singletons. General study findings and limits: Abundant clonotypes from the bulk population could contaminate FACS-sorted repertoires.

This specimen was PBMCs, taken before the yellow fever booster vaccination. This receptor was taken from a man in his late teens or twenties who received the YFV17D yellow fever vaccine.

The CDR3 region has the DNA TGTGCCAGCAGGAAGACTTCTGGCCATGGCTACACCTTC. Translating gives CASRKTSGHGYTF. V gene TRBV6-2 or TRBV6-3 combines with J gene TRBJ1-2; unclear D gene. V shed 6 bases and J shed 6 bases, with 14 bases lying between them. The CDR3 length is 13 residues. Germline V CDR1 and CDR2: MNHEY, SVGEGT.